The clone carrying this TCR beta chain was seen only a few times. The antigen is undetermined. Looked up from germline, CDR1 is DFQATT and CDR2 is SNEGSKA (reference sequence). The junction had 9 bases not matched to a gene; V was cut back by 6 bases and J by 4 bases. The length of the CDR3 is 14 residues. The time point denotes: newly diagnosed GD, antithyroid drugs for less than 3 months. Extracted RNA from PBMCs served as the source of the TCR library. To make TCR beta libraries, researchers used iRepertoire HTBI primers and Arm-PCR of CDR3 regions. MiXCR, run by TCRdb on the multiplex PCR reads, gives a single entry per CDR3 protein. The table lists around 240,000 distinct CDR3 sequences, roughly 18% of them singletons, with around 15% in the top ten. This entry is derived from a study of regulatory T cells in long-lasting Graves disease. For the study at large: Graves' patients with a new diagnosis had received antithyroid drugs under 3 months. Study results and limitations: Study was limited to peripheral blood, excluding thyroid tissue. Persistent cases favored TRBV28, TRBJ1-2 and TRBJ2-5.

This sample also appeared in a second study, on T cells in Graves' hyperthyroidism and ophthalmopathy. In that study: A median around six months before onset, the model predicted ophthalmopathy.

J is TRBJ1-5 and V is TRBV20-1; 7 bases are shared with TRBD1. This sample comprised peripheral blood mononuclear cells (PBMCs), obtained at new diagnosis, from a patient treated with antithyroid drugs. This clonotype was sampled from a woman aged 30 to 39 with Graves disease. This chain's CDR3 is CSAPLQGFNQPQHF. CDR3 DNA: TGCAGTGCCCCCTTACAGGGGTTTAATCAGCCCCAGCATTTT.